The 10 T cell receptor beta chains below come from one sample, sequenced in a study of cytomegalovirus exposure and HLA in healthy donors. The PCR made use of 60 Vbeta and 13 Jbeta primers. Profiling relied on immunoSEQ multiplex PCR, and the TCRdb table lists in-frame clones only, not all of them. Among about 160,000 clones listed, roughly 82% were seen once. The sequencing input was PBMCs. These receptors were taken from a woman aged 50 to 60 in good health and CMV-seropositive.

The chain carries TRBV27 and TRBJ1-4; D uncertain. The CDR3 length is 16 residues. The germline gives CDR1 MNHEY, CDR2 SMNVEV (reference sequence). Trimming took 6 bases from V and 2 from J, leaving 16 bases between them. The CDR3 is CASSLRGGLTNEKLFF. The CDR3 region has the DNA TGTGCCAGCAGCCTACGGGGAGGGTTGACTAATGAAAAACTGTTTTTT.

The chain is built from TRBV7-9 and TRBJ1-5; 9 nucleotides align to TRBD1. This CDR3 region has 15 residues. Germline loops: CDR1 SEHNR, CDR2 FQNEAQ (reference sequence). V gave up 1 base and J gave up 6 bases; unmatched junction bases: 4. CDR3 sequence (DNA): TGTGCCAGCAGCTTAGAAGGGACAGGGAGTCAGCCCCAGCATTTT. Amino acid sequence: CASSLEGTGSQPQHF.

This chain joins TRBV10-2 and TRBJ1-1, with a tentative D call TRBD1 (5 bases). Trimming stripped 8 bases from V and 2 bases from J, with 9 bases between. CDR1 is WSHSY, CDR2 SAAADI, per germline. The length of the CDR3 is 12 residues. The CDR3 region has the DNA TGCGCCAGCGGACACAAAAACACTGAAGCTTTCTTT. Protein sequence: CASGHKNTEAFF.

The gene calls are TRBV4-1 and TRBJ1-1; 7 nucleotides line up with TRBD1. This CDR3 is built from 17 residues. Germline lookup yields CDR1 MGHRA and CDR2 YSYEKL. V lost 1 base to trimming and J lost 4 bases; unmatched junction nucleotides: 12. The CDR3 here is CASSQGGRGALSTEAFF. CDR3 bases: TGCGCCAGCAGCCAAGGGGGCAGGGGGGCGCTTAGCACTGAAGCTTTCTTT.

This chain links TRBV5-1 with TRBJ1-6; D unclear. From germline, CDR1 is SGHRS and CDR2 YFSETQ. Trimming left V 0 bases short and J 10 bases short, with 11 bases between. The CDR3 contains 14 residues. Here the CDR3 reads CASSLVGLGSPLHF. Here the CDR3 DNA reads TGCGCCAGCAGCTTGGTCGGGTTAGGCTCACCCCTCCACTTT.

This sequence joins TRBV5-1 and TRBJ2-1; no definite D call. V was clipped by 0 bases and J by 4 bases, with 8 bases between them. Germline V lookup: CDR1 SGHRS, CDR2 YFSETQ. The CDR3 consists of 14 residues. This CDR3 is CASSLVAEYNEQFF. The CDR3 DNA follows: TGCGCCAGCAGCTTGGTGGCGGAATACAATGAGCAGTTCTTC.

This sequence joins TRBV13 and TRBJ1-1; no firm D call. Germline V gene lookup returns CDR1 PRHDT and CDR2 FYEKMQ (reference sequence). V gave up 2 bases and J gave up 5 bases, with 9 bases separating them. The CDR3 loop spans 13 amino acids. The CDR3 loop reads CASSLRRVTEAFF. CDR3 bases: TGTGCCAGCAGCTTAAGGAGGGTAACTGAAGCTTTCTTT.

The chain is built from TRBV11-2 and TRBJ2-4, with 8 bases identical to TRBD2. The CDR3 is made up of 16 amino acids. The V segment lost 5 bases and the J segment 9 bases; nucleotides outside the gene matches: 15. CDR1 is SGHAT, CDR2 FQNNGV, per germline. The CDR3 spells CASSPSYRGGLSIQYF. DNA for the CDR3: TGTGCCAGCAGCCCAAGTTACCGGGGGGGCCTCAGCATTCAGTACTTC.

The chain combines TRBV5-1 with TRBJ1-2; 8 bases line up with TRBD1. The J segment lost 7 bases and the V segment lost 2 bases, leaving 7 bases of the junction unmatched. The CDR3 has 14 residues. Germline V lookup: CDR1 SGHRS, CDR2 YFSETQ. For the CDR3, the DNA is TGCGCCAGCAGCTTAATGGACAGGGCGGGTGGCTACACCTTC. As protein: CASSLMDRAGGYTF.

The chain employs TRBV5-1 and TRBJ2-1, with 8 bases that match TRBD1. CDR1 is SGHRS, CDR2 YFSETQ, per germline. V was clipped by 4 bases and J by 1 base; unmatched bases: 7. CDR3 length equals 16 residues. The CDR3 reads CASSEGGQVSYNEQFF. In DNA, the CDR3 is TGCGCCAGCAGCGAGGGGGGACAGGTGTCCTACAATGAGCAGTTCTTC.